Listed here are 14 T cell receptor beta chains from one sample, sequenced in a study of blood T cell repertoires in COVID-19 (dated by TCRdb to 2018 to 2020). The library came from the immunoSEQ multiplex PCR assay. In its TCRdb copy, this immuneACCESS table keeps in-frame sequences only and misses some clones. Where compared with another copy, unresolved V genes explain less than half of these, and the others have no known cause. This sample is represented by around 290,000 clones; around 89% of them were singletons. About 4.2% of the sample is held by the ten biggest clonotypes. Input material: peripheral blood. These receptors were obtained from a man aged 40-49 years with acute or convalescent COVID-19.

This CDR3 is CASSLSEVSSYNSPLHF. In DNA form, the CDR3 reads TGTGCCAGCAGCTTGTCAGAAGTAAGCTCCTATAATTCACCCCTCCACTTT. The chain carries TRBV5-6 and TRBJ1-6, with D unclear. V shed 1 base and J shed 0 bases, with 11 bases lying between them. The CDR3 runs to 17 residues. Germline loops: CDR1 SGHDT, CDR2 YYEEEE. Full variable domain (outside the CDR3, taken from reference TRBV5-6 and TRBJ1-6): DAGVTQSPTHLIKTRGQQVTLRCSPKSGHDTVSWYQQALGQGPQFIFQYYEEEERQRGNFPDRFSGHQFPNYSSELNVNALLLGDSALYLCASSLSEVSSYNSPLHFGNGTRLTVT.

The chain couples TRBV2 to TRBJ1-1; D perhaps matches TRBD1 (5 bases). CDR1 and CDR2 from the germline V gene are SNHLY and FYNNEI. The CDR3 spans 12 residues. The V end lost 5 bases, the J end lost 5 bases, and 9 bases lay between the germline ends. CDR3 loop: CASSPGGTEAFF. The CDR3 DNA reads as TGTGCCAGCAGTCCGGGGGGTACTGAAGCTTTCTTT.

The chain has TRBV5-1 and TRBJ1-4; TRBD1 might be the D (6 bases). Trimming pared 5 bases from V and 6 bases from J, leaving 17 bases between. The length of the CDR3 is 15 residues. The germline CDR1 and CDR2 sequences are SGHRS and YFSETQ. CDR3 sequence (DNA): TGCGCCAGCAGACCTCGGACAGCCGACCATGAAAAACTGTTTTTT. Encoded protein: CASRPRTADHEKLFF.

V usage is TRBV5-6 and J usage is TRBJ1-1; TRBD1 matches at 10 bases. The CDR3 spans 13 residues. The germline CDR1 and CDR2 sequences are SGHDT and YYEEEE. V trimming: 3 bases; J trimming: 9 bases; junction bases outside the gene matches: 5. In nucleotides, the CDR3 is TGTGCCAGCAGCTGGGGACAGGGGCTTAAAGCTTTCTTT. As protein: CASSWGQGLKAFF.

The rearrangement uses TRBV7-7 and TRBJ2-6, with TRBD1 identical over 9 bases. V gave up 5 bases and J gave up 0 bases; unmatched junction bases: 5. Germline assignment: CDR1 SSHAT and CDR2 FNYEAQ (reference sequence). The CDR3 contains 17 residues. In DNA form, the CDR3 reads TGTGCCAGCAGCCCCGGGACAGGGAACTCTGGGGCCAACGTCCTGACTTTC. This sequence encodes CASSPGTGNSGANVLTF.

The V and J genes are TRBV2 and TRBJ1-3, with a weak D call TRBD1 (6 bases). The CDR3 consists of 15 residues. V lost 4 bases, J lost 3 bases, and 13 bases lay in between. Germline V lookup: CDR1 SNHLY, CDR2 FYNNEI. CDR3 sequence reads: CASSGLGAIGNTIYF. Here the CDR3 DNA reads TGTGCCAGCAGTGGACTGGGGGCAATTGGAAACACCATATATTTT. Filled out from reference TRBV2 and TRBJ1-3, the complete variable domain reads EPEVTQTPSHQVTQMGQEVILRCVPISNHLYFYWYRQILGQKVEFLVSFYNNEISEKSEIFDDQFSVERPDGSNFTLKIRSTKLEDSAMYFCASSGLGAIGNTIYFGEGSWLTVV.

The chain combines TRBV3-1 (or the pseudogene TRBV3-2) with TRBJ1-1; D not certain. Trimming took off 0 bases at V and 0 bases at J, with 8 bases between the two ends. CDR3 length: 15 amino acids. Germline loops: CDR1 LGHDT, CDR2 YNNKEL (reference sequence). This chain's CDR3 is CASSQDGLLNTEAFF. CDR3 nucleotides: TGTGCCAGCAGCCAAGATGGACTCTTGAACACTGAAGCTTTCTTT.

The chain links TRBV7-2 to TRBJ1-2; the D gene is possibly TRBD1 (6 bases). The germline V gene encodes CDR1 SGHTA and CDR2 FQGNSA. With 5 bases removed from V and 2 bases from J, the gap between germline ends came to 15 bases. This CDR3 has 15 amino acids. The CDR3 sequence is CASSGPPQGNYGYTF. The CDR3, as DNA: TGTGCCAGCAGCGGACCCCCCCAGGGGAACTATGGCTACACCTTC.

This chain links TRBV15 with TRBJ2-3, with 7 bases fitting TRBD2. Germline CDR1 reads LNHNV; CDR2 reads YYDKDF (reference sequence). The CDR3 has 14 amino acids. V trimming: 5 bases; J trimming: 0 bases; junction bases outside the gene matches: 2. CDR3 protein: CATSYGGSTDTQYF. The DNA of the CDR3 is TGTGCCACCAGCTACGGGGGGAGCACAGATACGCAGTATTTT. Looking up the rest from reference TRBV15 and TRBJ2-3 gives the full variable domain: DAMVIQNPRYQVTQFGKPVTLSCSQTLNHNVMYWYQQKSSQAPKLLFHYYDKDFNNEADTPDNFQSRRPNTSFCFLDIRSPGLGDTAMYLCATSYGGSTDTQYFGPGTRLTVL.

This chain uses TRBV7-2 with TRBJ1-6; 10 bases fit TRBD1. This CDR3 region has 13 residues. CDR1 is SGHTA, CDR2 FQGNSA, per germline. V was pared by 8 bases and J by 11 bases, with 6 bases of the junction left unmatched. CDR3 loop: CASSGQGMTPLHF. The CDR3 DNA reads as TGTGCCAGCTCGGGACAGGGGATGACACCCCTCCACTTT.

J is TRBJ1-4 and V is TRBV28; D possibly corresponds to TRBD1 (6 bases). Trimming cost V 6 bases and J 5 bases, with 13 bases left between them. The CDR3 length is 14 residues. The germline CDR1 and CDR2 sequences are MDHEN and SYDVKM. For the CDR3, the DNA is TGTGCCAGCAGCCAGGGGTACGGGAATGAAAAACTGTTTTTT. Amino acid sequence: CASSQGYGNEKLFF. Based on the CDR3 plus reference TRBV28 and TRBJ1-4, the full variable domain is DVKVTQSSRYLVKRTGEKVFLECVQDMDHENMFWYRQDPGLGLRLIYFSYDVKMKEKGDIPEGYSVSREKKERFSLILESASTNQTSMYLCASSQGYGNEKLFFGSGTQLSVL.

The rearrangement uses TRBV7-9 and TRBJ1-1, with D possibly matching TRBD1 (5 bases). Germline assignment: CDR1 SEHNR and CDR2 FQNEAQ (reference sequence). This CDR3 spans 12 amino acids. V dropped 7 bases and J dropped 4 bases, with 10 bases sitting between them. For the CDR3, the DNA is TGTGCCAGCAACCCCCAGGGCACTGAAGCTTTCTTT. Translating it yields CASNPQGTEAFF.

Concerning this clone: This CDR3 is also generated by other DNA sequences in the sample. The rearrangement links TRBV6-5 to TRBJ2-7; 10 bases agree with TRBD1. This CDR3 contains 13 residues. Trimming cost V 5 bases and J 4 bases; bases outside gene matches: 2. Germline CDR1 MNHEY, CDR2 SVGAGI. CDR3: CASSRDRGYEQYF. The DNA for the CDR3 is TGTGCCAGCAGTCGGGACAGGGGATACGAGCAGTACTTC.

V is TRBV18 and J is TRBJ1-1, with D possibly TRBD1 on 5 matching bases. This CDR3 spans 14 amino acids. V lost 3 bases and J 1 base, leaving 9 bases between the germline ends. The germline V gene has CDR1 KGHSH and CDR2 LQKENI. The CDR3 coding sequence is TGTGCCAGCTCACCGGGGCAGCCGAACACTGAAGCTTTCTTT. Its translation: CASSPGQPNTEAFF.